Shown below are 15 T cell receptor beta chains from a single sample sequenced in a study of blood T cell repertoires in COVID-19. Clones were read by immunoSEQ multiplex PCR, and TCRdb kept only the in-frame ones, dropping some. The table records 87,000 or so clones, roughly 87% of them present only once. The source material was peripheral blood. The receptors come from a woman aged 50 to 65 with active or convalescent COVID-19.

As regards this clone: The junction and the germline gene differ at one end; a read error may be behind it. V gene TRBV5-1 combines with J gene TRBJ1-1; D is ambiguous. The CDR3 totals 14 residues. Germline CDR1 reads SGHRS; CDR2 reads YFSETQ. The CDR3 protein is CASSLVSPMTVAFF. In DNA, the CDR3 is TGCGCCAGCAGCTTGGTGTCCCCTATGACTGTAGCTTTCTTT.

The CDR3: CATSRDVHRTDTQYF. For the CDR3, the DNA is TGTGCCACCAGCAGAGATGTACACCGCACAGATACGCAGTATTTT. The chain employs TRBV15 and TRBJ2-3; D gene unclear. V lost 0 bases to trimming and J lost 1 base, with 8 bases between them. In germline, CDR1 is LNHNV, CDR2 YYDKDF (reference sequence). This CDR3 spans 15 amino acids.

This sequence joins TRBV18 and TRBJ1-2; D remains ambiguous. This CDR3 contains 14 residues. In germline, CDR1 is KGHSH, CDR2 LQKENI. Trimming pared 6 bases from V and 4 bases from J, leaving 15 bases between. As DNA, the CDR3 is TGTGCCAGCTCCCAAGAGGGCACCATCTATGGCTACACCTTC. Protein product: CASSQEGTIYGYTF.

The chain joins TRBV7-2 to TRBJ2-2; D gene unclear. The ends were cut back, 3 bases at V and 6 bases at J, with 17 bases in the middle. The CDR3 has 16 amino acids. Germline loops: CDR1 SGHTA, CDR2 FQGNSA. CDR3 protein: CASSLQSEISAGELFF. CDR3 nucleotides: TGTGCCAGCAGCTTGCAGTCAGAGATAAGCGCCGGGGAGCTGTTTTTT.

The chain links TRBV14 to TRBJ1-2; D is undetermined. V lost 0 bases to trimming and J lost 3 bases, with 5 bases between them. Germline V gene lookup returns CDR1 SGHDN and CDR2 FVKESK. There are 13 residues in the CDR3. In DNA form, the CDR3 reads TGTGCCAGCAGCCAAGATCTTGACTATGGCTACACCTTC. This translates into CASSQDLDYGYTF. Full variable domain (outside the CDR3, taken from reference TRBV14 and TRBJ1-2): EAGVTQFPSHSVIEKGQTVTLRCDPISGHDNLYWYRRVMGKEIKFLLHFVKESKQDESGMPNNRFLAERTGGTYSTLKVQPAELEDSGVYFCASSQDLDYGYTFGSGTRLTVV.

The gene calls are TRBV18 and TRBJ2-5; unclear D gene. The CDR3 covers 14 residues. Germline V gene sequence: CDR1 KGHSH, CDR2 LQKENI. Deletions cut 0 bases from V and 4 bases from J, with 9 bases between. CDR3: CASSPPTERETQYF. The CDR3 coding sequence is TGTGCCAGCTCACCACCGACGGAGAGAGAGACCCAGTACTTC.

This rearrangement joins TRBV6-5 to TRBJ1-6, with D hard to call. CDR3 length: 16 amino acids. Deletions cut 0 bases from V and 8 bases from J, with 14 bases between. Germline CDR1 is MNHEY and CDR2 is SVGAGI. CDR3 DNA: TGTGCCAGCAGTTACTCGCCGGTTCCTTTTGATTCACCCCTCCACTTT. This encodes CASSYSPVPFDSPLHF.

The chain combines TRBV5-6 with TRBJ1-1; unclear D gene. Germline CDR1 and CDR2: SGHDT and YYEEEE. V shed 0 bases and J shed 1 base, with 10 bases lying between them. CDR3 length: 15 amino acids. CDR3 region: CASSLAGGPNTEAFF. CDR3 nucleotide sequence: TGTGCCAGCAGCTTGGCCGGCGGTCCGAACACTGAAGCTTTCTTT.

V is TRBV28 and J is TRBJ1-4; TRBD1 agrees at 10 bases. The trim removed 11 bases at V and 7 bases at J, leaving 13 bases unmatched. CDR1 and CDR2 (germline): MDHEN, SYDVKM. The CDR3 runs 15 residues. The DNA of the CDR3 is TGTGCCGGTGGGGACAGGGGCCCTGTTGGTGAAAAACTGTTTTTT. Residues: CAGGDRGPVGEKLFF.

The chain is built from TRBV11-2 and TRBJ2-6, with TRBD1 identical over 8 bases. In germline, CDR1 is SGHAT, CDR2 FQNNGV. This CDR3 contains 17 residues. Trimming at V came to 5 bases and at J to 0 bases, leaving 6 bases not matched to a gene. The chain's CDR3 is CASSPGDRHSGANVLTF. CDR3 nucleotides: TGTGCCAGCAGCCCAGGGGACAGGCACTCTGGGGCCAACGTCCTGACTTTC.

The chain is built from TRBV4-3 and TRBJ2-1; the D gene is possibly TRBD1 (6 bases). The germline V and J ends were trimmed by 1 base and 1 base, with 8 bases remaining between them. Germline V CDR1 and CDR2: LGHNA, YSLEER. The CDR3 totals 15 residues. The CDR3 sequence is CASSQGQGSYNEQFF. The CDR3 DNA sequence: TGCGCCAGCAGCCAAGGCCAGGGGTCCTACAATGAGCAGTTCTTC.

The rearrangement links TRBV6-5 to TRBJ1-1; D unclear. Deletions cut 6 bases from V and 0 bases from J, with 5 bases between. The germline V gene has CDR1 MNHEY and CDR2 SVGAGI. The CDR3 loop spans 12 amino acids. The CDR3 DNA reads as TGTGCCAGCAGACAGATGAACACTGAAGCTTTCTTT. Translated, it gives CASRQMNTEAFF.

The chain carries TRBV7-9 and TRBJ1-4, with a possible D match to TRBD1 (5 bases). V shed 2 bases and J shed 7 bases, with 17 bases lying between them. The CDR3 runs 16 residues. Germline V gene data show CDR1 as SEHNR and CDR2 as FQNEAQ (reference sequence). The CDR3 DNA sequence: TGTGCCAGCAGCTTACCCGACCGGGGGGGAAGTGAAAAACTGTTTTTT. Amino acid sequence: CASSLPDRGGSEKLFF.

J is TRBJ2-7 and V is TRBV6-5, with 10 nucleotides matching TRBD1. V was pared by 8 bases and J by 2 bases, with 3 bases of the junction left unmatched. This CDR3 spans 13 amino acids. CDR1 is MNHEY, CDR2 SVGAGI, per germline. In DNA, the CDR3 is TGTGCCAGCCGGGACAGGGGTACCTACGAGCAGTACTTC. Translated, it gives CASRDRGTYEQYF.

The chain links TRBV19 to TRBJ1-2; maybe TRBD1 (5 bases). This CDR3 is 12 amino acids long. Germline CDR1 and CDR2: LNHDA and SQIVND (reference sequence). The germline V and J ends were trimmed by 9 bases and 4 bases, with 12 bases remaining between them. The DNA of the CDR3 is TGTGCCAGCTGGGACTTTATCTATGGCTACACCTTC. It specifies CASWDFIYGYTF.